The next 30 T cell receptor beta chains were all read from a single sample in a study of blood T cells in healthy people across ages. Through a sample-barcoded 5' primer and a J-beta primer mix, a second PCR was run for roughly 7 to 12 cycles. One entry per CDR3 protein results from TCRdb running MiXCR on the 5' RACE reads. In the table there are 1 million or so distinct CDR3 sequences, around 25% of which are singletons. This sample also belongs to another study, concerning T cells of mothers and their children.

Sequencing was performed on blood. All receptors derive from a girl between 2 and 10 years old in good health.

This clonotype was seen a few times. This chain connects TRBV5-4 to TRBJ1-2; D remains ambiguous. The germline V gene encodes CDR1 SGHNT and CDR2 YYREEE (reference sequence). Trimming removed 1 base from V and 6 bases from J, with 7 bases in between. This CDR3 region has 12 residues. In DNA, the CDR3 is TGTGCCAGCAGCTTGCAAGCCGATGGCTACACCTTC. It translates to CASSLQADGYTF.

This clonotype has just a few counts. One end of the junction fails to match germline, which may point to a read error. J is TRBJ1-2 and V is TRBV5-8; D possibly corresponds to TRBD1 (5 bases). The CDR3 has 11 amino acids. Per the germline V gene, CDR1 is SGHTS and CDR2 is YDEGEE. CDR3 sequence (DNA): TGTGCCAGCAGCTCCTTCTTGGGACTGCGCTTC. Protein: CASSSFLGLRF. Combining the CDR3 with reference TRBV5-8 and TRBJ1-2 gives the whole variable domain EAGVTQSPTHLIKTRGQQATLRCSPISGHTSVYWYQQALGLGLQFLLWYDEGEERNRGNFPPRFSGRQFPNYSSELNVNALELEDSALYLCASSSFLGLRFGSGTRLTVV.

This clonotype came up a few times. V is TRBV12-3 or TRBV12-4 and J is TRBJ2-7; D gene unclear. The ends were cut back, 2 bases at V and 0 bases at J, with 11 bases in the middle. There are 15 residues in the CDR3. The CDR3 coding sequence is TGTGCCAGCAGTTTAAAAGCCACGAGCTCCTACGAGCAGTACTTC. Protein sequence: CASSLKATSSYEQYF.

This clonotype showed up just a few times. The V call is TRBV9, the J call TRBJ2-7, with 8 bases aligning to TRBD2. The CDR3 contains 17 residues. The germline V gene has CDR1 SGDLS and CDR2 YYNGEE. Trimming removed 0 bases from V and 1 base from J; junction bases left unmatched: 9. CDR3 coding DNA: TGTGCCAGCAGCGTAGCTGGCGGGGGGCTGGGGTCCTACGAGCAGTACTTC. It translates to CASSVAGGGLGSYEQYF. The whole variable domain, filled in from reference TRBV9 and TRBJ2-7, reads DSGVTQTPKHLITATGQRVTLRCSPRSGDLSVYWYQQSLDQGLQFLIQYYNGEERAKGNILERFSAQQFPDLHSELNLSSLELGDSALYFCASSVAGGGLGSYEQYFGPGTRLTVT.

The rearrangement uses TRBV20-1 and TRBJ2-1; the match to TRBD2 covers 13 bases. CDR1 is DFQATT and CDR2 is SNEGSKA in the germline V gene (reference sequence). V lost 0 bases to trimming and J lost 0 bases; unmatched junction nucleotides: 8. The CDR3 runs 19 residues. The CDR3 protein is CSARDYAGLAGSSYNEQFF. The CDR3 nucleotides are TGCAGTGCTAGAGATTACGCGGGACTAGCGGGAAGCTCCTACAATGAGCAGTTCTTC.

Here the CDR3 reads CASKASGDKNIQYF. The CDR3 nucleotides are TGTGCCAGCAAGGCTAGCGGGGACAAAAACATTCAGTACTTC. The chain links TRBV7-2 to TRBJ2-4; 9 bases fit TRBD2. The germline CDR1 and CDR2 sequences are SGHTA and FQGNSA. This CDR3 is built from 14 residues. The trim removed 7 bases at V and 3 bases at J, leaving 4 bases unmatched.

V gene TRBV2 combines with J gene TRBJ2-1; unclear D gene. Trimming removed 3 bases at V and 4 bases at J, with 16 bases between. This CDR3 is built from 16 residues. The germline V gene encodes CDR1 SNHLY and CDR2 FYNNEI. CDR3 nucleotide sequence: TGTGCCAGCAGTGATAGCCCGGGCCAGATATACAATGAGCAGTTCTTC. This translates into CASSDSPGQIYNEQFF.

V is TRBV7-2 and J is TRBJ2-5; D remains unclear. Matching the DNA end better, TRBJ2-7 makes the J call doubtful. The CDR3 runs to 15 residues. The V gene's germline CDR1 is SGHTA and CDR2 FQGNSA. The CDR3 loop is CASSLEAFSSYEQYF. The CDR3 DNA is TGTGCCAGCAGCTTAGAGGCGTTTAGCTCCTACGAGCAGTACTTC.

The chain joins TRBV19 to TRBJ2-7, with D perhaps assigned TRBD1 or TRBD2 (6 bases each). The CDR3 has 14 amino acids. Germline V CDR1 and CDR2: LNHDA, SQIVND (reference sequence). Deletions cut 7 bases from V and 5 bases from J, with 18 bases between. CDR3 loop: CASKEGRQVHEQYF. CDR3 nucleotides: TGTGCCAGTAAGGAGGGACGACAGGTCCACGAGCAGTACTTC.

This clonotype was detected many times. The CDR3 region is CASSRDLLAYNEQFF. Here the CDR3 DNA reads TGTGCCAGCAGTCGCGACTTGCTAGCCTACAATGAGCAGTTCTTC. The gene calls are TRBV12-3 or TRBV12-4 and TRBJ2-1; D is undetermined. Trimming removed 5 bases at V and 2 bases at J, with 13 bases between. The CDR3 contains 15 residues.

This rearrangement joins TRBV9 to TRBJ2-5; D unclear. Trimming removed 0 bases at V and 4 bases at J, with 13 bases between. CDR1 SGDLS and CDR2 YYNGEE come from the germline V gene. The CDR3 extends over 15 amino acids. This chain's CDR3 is CASSVGLAALETQYF. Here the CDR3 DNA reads TGTGCCAGCAGCGTAGGTTTGGCAGCCTTAGAGACCCAGTACTTC.

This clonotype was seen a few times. The CDR3 nucleotides read TGTGCCAGCAGCTTGGGGACAGCGGAAAACATTCAGTACTTC. The encoded protein is CASSLGTAENIQYF. The rearrangement joins TRBV5-6 to TRBJ2-4; TRBD1 is a possible D gene (6 bases). The CDR3 spans 14 residues. Germline V gives CDR1 SGHDT, CDR2 YYEEEE. Trimming pared 0 bases from V and 5 bases from J, leaving 9 bases between.

This CDR3 is CASSSQGAPANEKLFF. In DNA form, the CDR3 reads TGTGCCAGCAGCTCACAGGGGGCGCCGGCTAATGAAAAACTGTTTTTT. V and J are TRBV11-2 and TRBJ1-4, with 9 bases matching TRBD1. V dropped 4 bases and J dropped 3; count of bases not matched to a gene: 6. This CDR3 is 16 amino acids long. Germline V gene data show CDR1 as SGHAT and CDR2 as FQNNGV. The full variable domain, in which reference TRBV11-2 and TRBJ1-4 provide the parts outside the CDR3, is EAGVAQSPRYKIIEKRQSVAFWCNPISGHATLYWYQQILGQGPKLLIQFQNNGVVDDSQLPKDRFSAERLKGVDSTLKIQPAKLEDSAVYLCASSSQGAPANEKLFFGSGTQLSVL.

CDR3 sequence (DNA): TGTGCCAGCAGCCAAGGACAGGGGGCAGCCTATGGCTACACCTTC. Translated, it gives CASSQGQGAAYGYTF. The chain carries TRBV14 and TRBJ1-2; 10 nucleotides agree with TRBD1. The CDR3 totals 15 residues. Germline lookup yields CDR1 SGHDN and CDR2 FVKESK. Unmatched junction bases numbered 3, after V lost 1 base and J lost 4 bases.

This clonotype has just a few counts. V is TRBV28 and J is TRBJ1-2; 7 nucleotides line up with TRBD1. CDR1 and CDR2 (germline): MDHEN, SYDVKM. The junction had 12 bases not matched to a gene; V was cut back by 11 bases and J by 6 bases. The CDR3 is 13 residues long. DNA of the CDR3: TGTGCCCTCGCTTTTGAGGGACAGCATGGCTACACCTTC. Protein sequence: CALAFEGQHGYTF.

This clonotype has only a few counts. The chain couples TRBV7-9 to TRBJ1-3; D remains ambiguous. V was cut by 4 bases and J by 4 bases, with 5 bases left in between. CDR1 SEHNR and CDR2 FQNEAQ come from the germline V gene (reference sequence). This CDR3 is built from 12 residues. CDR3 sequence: CASSYKGNTIYF. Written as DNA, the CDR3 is TGTGCCAGCAGCTATAAGGGAAACACCATATATTTT.

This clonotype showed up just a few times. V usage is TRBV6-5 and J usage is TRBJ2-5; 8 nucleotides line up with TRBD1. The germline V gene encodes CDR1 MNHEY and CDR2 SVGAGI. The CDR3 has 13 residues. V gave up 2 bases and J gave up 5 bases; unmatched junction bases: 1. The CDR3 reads CASSYTGGETQYF. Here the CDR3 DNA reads TGTGCCAGCAGTTACACAGGGGGGGAGACCCAGTACTTC.

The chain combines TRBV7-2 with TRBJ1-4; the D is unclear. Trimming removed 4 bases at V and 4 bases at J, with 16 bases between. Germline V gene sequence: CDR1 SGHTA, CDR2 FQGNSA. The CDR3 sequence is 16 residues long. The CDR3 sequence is CASSSPRESSNEKLFF. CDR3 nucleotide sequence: TGTGCCAGCAGCTCACCAAGGGAGTCCAGTAATGAAAAACTGTTTTTT.

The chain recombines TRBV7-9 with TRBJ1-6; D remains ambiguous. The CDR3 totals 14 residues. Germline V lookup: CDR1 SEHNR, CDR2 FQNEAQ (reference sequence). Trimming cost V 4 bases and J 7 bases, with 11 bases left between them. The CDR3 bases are TGTGCCAGCAGCTCGATACCACAGAATTCACCCCTCCACTTT. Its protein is CASSSIPQNSPLHF.

The CDR3 DNA sequence: TGTGCCAGCCACATCATGAACACTGAAGCTTTCTTT. Its translation: CASHIMNTEAFF. The V and J genes are TRBV7-9 and TRBJ1-1; D unclear. There are 12 residues in the CDR3. Germline CDR1 reads SEHNR; CDR2 reads FQNEAQ (reference sequence). The V gene lost 8 bases and the J gene lost 0 bases, with 7 bases spanning the gap.

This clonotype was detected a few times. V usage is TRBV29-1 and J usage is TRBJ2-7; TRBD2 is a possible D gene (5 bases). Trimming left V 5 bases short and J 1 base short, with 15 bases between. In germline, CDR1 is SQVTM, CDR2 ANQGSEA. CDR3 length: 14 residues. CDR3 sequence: CSVLGADGSYEQYF. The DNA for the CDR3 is TGCAGCGTTCTCGGAGCGGATGGTTCCTACGAGCAGTACTTC.

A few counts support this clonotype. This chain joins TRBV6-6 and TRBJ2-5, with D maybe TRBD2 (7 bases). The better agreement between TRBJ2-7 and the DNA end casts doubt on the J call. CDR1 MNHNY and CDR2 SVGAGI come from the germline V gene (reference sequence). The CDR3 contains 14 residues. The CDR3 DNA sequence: TGTGCCAGCAGTTACGGGGGGGCAGGAACCGAGCAGTACTTC. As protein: CASSYGGAGTEQYF.

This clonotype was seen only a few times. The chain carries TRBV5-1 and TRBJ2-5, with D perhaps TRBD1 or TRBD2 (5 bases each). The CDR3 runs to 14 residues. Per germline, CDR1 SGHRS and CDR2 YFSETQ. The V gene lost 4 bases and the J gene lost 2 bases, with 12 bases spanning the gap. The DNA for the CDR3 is TGCGCCAGCAGCACAGGTGGGGGTCAAGAGACCCAGTACTTC. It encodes CASSTGGGQETQYF.

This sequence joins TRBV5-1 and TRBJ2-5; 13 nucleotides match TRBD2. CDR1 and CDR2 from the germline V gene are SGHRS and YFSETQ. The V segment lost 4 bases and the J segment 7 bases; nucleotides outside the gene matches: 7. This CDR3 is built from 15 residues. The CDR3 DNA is TGCGCCAGCAGCGTCGGGACTAGCGGGATAAGGACCCAGTACTTC. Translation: CASSVGTSGIRTQYF.

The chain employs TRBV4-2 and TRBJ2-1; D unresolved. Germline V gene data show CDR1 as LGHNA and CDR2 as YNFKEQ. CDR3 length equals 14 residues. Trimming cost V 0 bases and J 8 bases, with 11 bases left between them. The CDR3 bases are TGTGCCAGCAGCCAAGACATCTTTAGCCATGAGCAGTTCTTC. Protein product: CASSQDIFSHEQFF.

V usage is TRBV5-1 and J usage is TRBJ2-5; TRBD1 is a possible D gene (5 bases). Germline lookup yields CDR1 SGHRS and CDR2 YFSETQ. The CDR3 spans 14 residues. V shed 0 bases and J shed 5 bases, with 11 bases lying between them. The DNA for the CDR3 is TGCGCCAGCAGCTTGGAGCCAGGGAAGGAGACCCAGTACTTC. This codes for CASSLEPGKETQYF.

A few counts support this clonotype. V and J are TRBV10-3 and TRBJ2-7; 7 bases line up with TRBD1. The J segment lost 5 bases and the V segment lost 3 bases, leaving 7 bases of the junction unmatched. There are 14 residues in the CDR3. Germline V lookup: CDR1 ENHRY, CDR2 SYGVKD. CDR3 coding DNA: TGTGCCATCAGTGAAAACCCACAGGGGAACGAGCAGTACTTC. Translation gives CAISENPQGNEQYF.

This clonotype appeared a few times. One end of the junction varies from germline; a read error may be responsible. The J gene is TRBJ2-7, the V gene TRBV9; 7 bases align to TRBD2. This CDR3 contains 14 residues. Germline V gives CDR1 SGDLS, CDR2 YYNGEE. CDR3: CASSVGRESYGQYF. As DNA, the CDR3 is TGTGCCAGCAGCGTAGGGCGGGAGAGCTACGGGCAGTACTTC.

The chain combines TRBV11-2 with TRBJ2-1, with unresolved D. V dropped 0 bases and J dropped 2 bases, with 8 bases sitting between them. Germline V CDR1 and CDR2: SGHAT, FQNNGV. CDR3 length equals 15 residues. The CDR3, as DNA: TGTGCCAGCAGCTTAGATCTGCTGACCTACAATGAGCAGTTCTTC. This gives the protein CASSLDLLTYNEQFF.

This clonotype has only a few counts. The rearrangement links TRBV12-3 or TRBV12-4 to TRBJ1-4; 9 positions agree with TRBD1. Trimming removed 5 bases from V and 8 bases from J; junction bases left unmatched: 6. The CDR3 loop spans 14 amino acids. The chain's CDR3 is CASSRDRVGEKLFF. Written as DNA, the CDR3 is TGTGCCAGCAGTCGGGACAGGGTAGGGGAAAAACTGTTTTTT.